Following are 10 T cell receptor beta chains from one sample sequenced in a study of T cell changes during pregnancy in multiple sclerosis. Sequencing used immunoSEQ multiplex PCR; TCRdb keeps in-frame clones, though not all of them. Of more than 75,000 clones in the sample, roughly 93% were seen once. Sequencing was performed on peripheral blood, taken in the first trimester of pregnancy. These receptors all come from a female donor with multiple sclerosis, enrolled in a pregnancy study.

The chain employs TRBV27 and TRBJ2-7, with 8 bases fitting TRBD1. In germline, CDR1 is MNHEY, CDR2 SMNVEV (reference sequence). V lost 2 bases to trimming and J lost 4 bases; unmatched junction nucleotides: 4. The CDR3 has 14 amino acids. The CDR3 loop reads CASSLGTGRYEQYF. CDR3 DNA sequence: TGTGCCAGCAGTTTAGGGACAGGCAGGTACGAGCAGTACTTC.

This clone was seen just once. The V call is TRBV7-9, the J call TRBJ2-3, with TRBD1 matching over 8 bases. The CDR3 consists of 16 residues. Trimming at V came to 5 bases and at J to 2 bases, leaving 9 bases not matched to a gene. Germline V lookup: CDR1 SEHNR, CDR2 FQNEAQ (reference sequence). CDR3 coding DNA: TGTGCCAGCAGCGAAGGGTCGGGACAGGTCACAGATACGCAGTATTTT. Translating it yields CASSEGSGQVTDTQYF.

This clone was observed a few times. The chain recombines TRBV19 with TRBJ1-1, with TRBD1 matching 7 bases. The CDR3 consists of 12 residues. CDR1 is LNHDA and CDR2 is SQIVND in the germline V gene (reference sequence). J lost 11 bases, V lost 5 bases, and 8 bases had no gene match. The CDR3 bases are TGTGCCAGTAGTGTCATACAGGGGAAGGCTTTCTTT. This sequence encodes CASSVIQGKAFF.

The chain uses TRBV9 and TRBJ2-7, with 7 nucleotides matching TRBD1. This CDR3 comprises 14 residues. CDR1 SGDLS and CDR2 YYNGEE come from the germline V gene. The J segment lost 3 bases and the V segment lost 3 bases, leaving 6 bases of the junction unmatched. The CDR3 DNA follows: TGTGCCAGCAGCGCCCGACAGGGTCACTACGAGCAGTACTTC. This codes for CASSARQGHYEQYF. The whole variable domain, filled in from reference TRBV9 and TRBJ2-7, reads DSGVTQTPKHLITATGQRVTLRCSPRSGDLSVYWYQQSLDQGLQFLIQYYNGEERAKGNILERFSAQQFPDLHSELNLSSLELGDSALYFCASSARQGHYEQYFGPGTRLTVT.

The CDR3 region has the DNA TGTGCCAGCAGCCTCGAGCCTCGTGGAAACACCATATATTTT. Amino acids: CASSLEPRGNTIYF. The J gene is TRBJ1-3, the V gene TRBV5-8; D remains ambiguous. The germline CDR1 and CDR2 sequences are SGHTS and YDEGEE. There are 14 residues in the CDR3. Trimming cost V 4 bases and J 3 bases, with 11 bases left between them.

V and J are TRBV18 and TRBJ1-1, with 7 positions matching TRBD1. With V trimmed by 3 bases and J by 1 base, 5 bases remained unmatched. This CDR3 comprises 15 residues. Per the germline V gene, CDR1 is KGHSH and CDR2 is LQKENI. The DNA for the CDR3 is TGTGCCAGCTCACCCTACAGGGGAAGGAACACTGAAGCTTTCTTT. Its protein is CASSPYRGRNTEAFF.

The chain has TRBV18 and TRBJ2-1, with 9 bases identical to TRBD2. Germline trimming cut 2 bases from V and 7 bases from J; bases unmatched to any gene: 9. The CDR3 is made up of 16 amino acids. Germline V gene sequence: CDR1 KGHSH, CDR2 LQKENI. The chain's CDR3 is CASSPSGLAFLNEQFF. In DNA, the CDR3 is TGTGCCAGCTCACCATCGGGACTAGCATTTTTGAATGAGCAGTTCTTC.

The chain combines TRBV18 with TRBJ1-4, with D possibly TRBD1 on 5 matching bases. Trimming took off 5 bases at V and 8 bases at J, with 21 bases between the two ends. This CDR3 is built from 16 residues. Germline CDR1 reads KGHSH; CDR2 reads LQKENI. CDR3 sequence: CASSSSKTPRGEKLFF. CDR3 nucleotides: TGTGCCAGCTCAAGCTCCAAGACCCCTAGGGGCGAAAAACTGTTTTTT.

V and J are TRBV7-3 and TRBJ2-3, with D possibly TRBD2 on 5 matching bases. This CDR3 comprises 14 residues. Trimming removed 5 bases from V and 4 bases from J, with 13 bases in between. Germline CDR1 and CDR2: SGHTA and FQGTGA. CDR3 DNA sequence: TGTGCCAGCAGCCCGGACTCATATGCAGATACGCAGTATTTT. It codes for CASSPDSYADTQYF.

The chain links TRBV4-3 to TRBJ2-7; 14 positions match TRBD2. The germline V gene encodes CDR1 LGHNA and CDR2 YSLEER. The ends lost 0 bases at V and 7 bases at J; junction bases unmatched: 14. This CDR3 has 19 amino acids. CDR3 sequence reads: CASSQDPPSTSGGAREQYF. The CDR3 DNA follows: TGCGCCAGCAGCCAAGACCCACCTTCGACTAGCGGGGGGGCCCGGGAGCAGTACTTC.